A selection of T cell receptor beta chains follows, all from one sample in a study of blood T cell repertoires in COVID-19. Only in-frame clones appear in the TCRdb table, and some are missing; sequencing was by immunoSEQ multiplex PCR. The sample has about 78,000 clones, around nine tenths seen once. Sequences were obtained from peripheral blood. These TCRs come from a woman over 75 with acute or convalescent COVID-19. The CDR3 runs from the conserved cysteine through the conserved F or W. Each record gives: clone size, D gene, J gene, V gene, CDR3 DNA, CDR3 protein. A D gene is named only where the DNA matches it firmly. Clone size is given for some rows only: seen once, a few or many times, or a class if the clone is expanded.

- | - | TRBJ2-1 | TRBV5-1 | TGCGCCAGCAGCAGAGAGACAGGAAATGAGCAGTTCTTC | CASSRETGNEQFF
- | - | TRBJ2-2 | TRBV6-4 | TGTGCCAGCAGGCAGACGAACACCGGGGAGCTGTTTTTT | CASRQTNTGELFF
few | - | TRBJ1-2 | TRBV28 | TGTGCCAGCAGTTCCGACAGCCTCTATGGCTACACCTTC | CASSSDSLYGYTF
- | TRBD1 | TRBJ2-7 | TRBV28 | TGTGCCAGCAGTTTATACGTGTGGGACAGCTCCTACGAGCAGTACTTC | CASSLYVWDSSYEQYF
- | TRBD1 | TRBJ1-2 | TRBV5-6 | TGTGCCAGCAACCGACAGGGGTATGGCTACACCTTC | CASNRQGYGYTF
- | TRBD1 | TRBJ2-5 | TRBV5-4 | TGTGCCAGCAGGGCCCAGGGGGCGTCACAGGAGACCCAGTACTTC | CASRAQGASQETQYF
- | TRBD2 | TRBJ2-7 | TRBV7-2 | TGTGCCAGCAGCTCCGGGACTAACTCCTACGAGCAGTACTTC | CASSSGTNSYEQYF
few | - | TRBJ1-1 | TRBV5-1 | TGCGCCAGCATGGTCGTAGCGAACACTGAAGCTTTCTTT | CASMVVANTEAFF
- | TRBD2 | TRBJ2-3 | TRBV7-6 | TGTGCCAGCAGCTGGACTAGCGGGGAAACAGATACGCAGTATTTT | CASSWTSGETDTQYF
few | TRBD1 | TRBJ1-4 | TRBV4-2 | TGTGCCAGCAGCCAAGATGGCGGGGGACAGGGGGGTGAAAAACTGTTTTTT | CASSQDGGGQGGEKLFF
- | - | TRBJ2-2 | TRBV12-3/TRBV12-4 | TGTGCCAGCAGCCCGACGGGGACCGGGGAGCTGTTTTTT | CASSPTGTGELFF